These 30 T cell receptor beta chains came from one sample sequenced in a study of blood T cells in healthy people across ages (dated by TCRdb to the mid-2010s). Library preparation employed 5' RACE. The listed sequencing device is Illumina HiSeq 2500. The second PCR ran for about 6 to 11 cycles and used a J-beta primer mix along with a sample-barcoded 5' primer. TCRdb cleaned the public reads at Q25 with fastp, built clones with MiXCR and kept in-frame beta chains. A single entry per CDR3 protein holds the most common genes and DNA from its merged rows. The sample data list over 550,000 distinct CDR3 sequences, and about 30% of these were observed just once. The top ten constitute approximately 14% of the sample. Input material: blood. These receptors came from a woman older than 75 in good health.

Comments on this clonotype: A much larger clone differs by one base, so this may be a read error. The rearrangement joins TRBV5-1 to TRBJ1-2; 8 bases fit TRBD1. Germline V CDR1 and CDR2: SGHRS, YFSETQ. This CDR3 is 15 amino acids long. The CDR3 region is CGSSLKGGQGGGYTF. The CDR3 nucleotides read TGCGGCAGCAGCTTGAAGGGAGGACAGGGCGGTGGCTACACCTTC.

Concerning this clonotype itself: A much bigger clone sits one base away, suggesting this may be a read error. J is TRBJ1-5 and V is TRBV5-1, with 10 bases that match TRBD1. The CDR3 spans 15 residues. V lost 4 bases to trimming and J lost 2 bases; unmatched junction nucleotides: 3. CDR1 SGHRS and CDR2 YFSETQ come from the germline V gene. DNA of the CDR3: TGCGCCAGCAGCGTAGGGACAGGGGGCAATCAGCCCCAGCATTTT. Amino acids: CASSVGTGGNQPQHF.

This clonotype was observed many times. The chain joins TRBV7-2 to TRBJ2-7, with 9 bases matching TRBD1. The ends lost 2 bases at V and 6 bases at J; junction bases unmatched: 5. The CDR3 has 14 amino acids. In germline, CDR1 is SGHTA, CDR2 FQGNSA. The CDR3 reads CASSLSRGQGEQYF. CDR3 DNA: TGTGCCAGCAGCTTATCCAGGGGACAGGGCGAGCAGTACTTC. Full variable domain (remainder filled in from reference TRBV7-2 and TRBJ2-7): GAGVSQSPSNKVTEKGKDVELRCDPISGHTALYWYRQSLGQGLEFLIYFQGNSAPDKSGLPSDRFSAERTGGSVSTLTIQRTQQEDSAVYLCASSLSRGQGEQYFGPGTRLTVT.

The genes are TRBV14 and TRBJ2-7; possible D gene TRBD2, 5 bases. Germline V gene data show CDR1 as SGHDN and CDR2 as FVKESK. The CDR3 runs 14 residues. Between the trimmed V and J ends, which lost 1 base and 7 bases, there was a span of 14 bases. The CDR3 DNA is TGTGCCAGCAGCCAAGTACGGGCGGGCAATGAGCAGTACTTC. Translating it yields CASSQVRAGNEQYF.

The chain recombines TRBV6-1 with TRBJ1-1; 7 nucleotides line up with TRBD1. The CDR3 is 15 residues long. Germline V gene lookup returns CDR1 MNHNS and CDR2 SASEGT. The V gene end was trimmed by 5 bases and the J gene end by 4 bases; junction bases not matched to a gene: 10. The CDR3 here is CASSQGRGRGTEAFF. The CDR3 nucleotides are TGTGCCAGCAGTCAGGGGAGGGGGCGAGGCACTGAAGCTTTCTTT.

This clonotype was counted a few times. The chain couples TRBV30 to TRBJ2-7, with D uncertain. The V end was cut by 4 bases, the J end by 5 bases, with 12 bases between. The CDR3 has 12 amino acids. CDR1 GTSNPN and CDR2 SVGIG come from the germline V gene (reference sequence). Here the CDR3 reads CAWKHSTHEQYF. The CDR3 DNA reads TGTGCCTGGAAACACAGTACCCACGAGCAGTACTTC. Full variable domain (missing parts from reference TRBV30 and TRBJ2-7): SQTIHQWPATLVQPVGSPLSLECTVEGTSNPNLYWYRQAAGRGLQLLFYSVGIGQISSEVPQNLSASRPQDRQFILSSKKLLLSDSGFYLCAWKHSTHEQYFGPGTRLTVT.

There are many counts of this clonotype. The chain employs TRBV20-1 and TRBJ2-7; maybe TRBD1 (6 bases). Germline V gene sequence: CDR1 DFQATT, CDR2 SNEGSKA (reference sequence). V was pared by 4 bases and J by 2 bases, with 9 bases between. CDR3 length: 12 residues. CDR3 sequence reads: CSATGTPYEQYF. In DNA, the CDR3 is TGCAGTGCTACCGGGACACCCTACGAGCAGTACTTC.

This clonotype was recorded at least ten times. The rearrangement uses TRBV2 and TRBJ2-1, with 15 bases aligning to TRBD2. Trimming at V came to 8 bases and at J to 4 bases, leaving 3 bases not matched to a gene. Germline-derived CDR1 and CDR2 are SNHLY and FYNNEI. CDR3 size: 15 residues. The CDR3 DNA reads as TGTGCCAGCGGACTAGCGGGGGGGCTATACAATGAGCAGTTCTTC. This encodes CASGLAGGLYNEQFF.

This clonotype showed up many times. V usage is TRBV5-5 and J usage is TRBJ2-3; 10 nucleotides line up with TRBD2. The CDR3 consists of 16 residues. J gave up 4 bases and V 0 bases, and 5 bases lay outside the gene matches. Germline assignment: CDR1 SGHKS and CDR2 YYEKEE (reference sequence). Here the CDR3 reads CASSLGSGGASDTQYF. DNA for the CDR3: TGTGCCAGCAGCTTGGGGAGCGGGGGGGCATCAGATACGCAGTATTTT. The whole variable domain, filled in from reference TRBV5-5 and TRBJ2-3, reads DAGVTQSPTHLIKTRGQQVTLRCSPISGHKSVSWYQQVLGQGPQFIFQYYEKEERGRGNFPDRFSARQFPNYSSELNVNALLLGDSALYLCASSLGSGGASDTQYFGPGTRLTVL.

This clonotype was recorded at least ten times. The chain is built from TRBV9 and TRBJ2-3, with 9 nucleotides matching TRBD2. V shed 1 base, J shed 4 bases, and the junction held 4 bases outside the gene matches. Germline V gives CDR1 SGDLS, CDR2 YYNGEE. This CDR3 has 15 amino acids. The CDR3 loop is CASSVLSGGPDTQYF. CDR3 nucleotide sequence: TGTGCCAGCAGCGTACTGAGCGGGGGGCCAGATACGCAGTATTTT.

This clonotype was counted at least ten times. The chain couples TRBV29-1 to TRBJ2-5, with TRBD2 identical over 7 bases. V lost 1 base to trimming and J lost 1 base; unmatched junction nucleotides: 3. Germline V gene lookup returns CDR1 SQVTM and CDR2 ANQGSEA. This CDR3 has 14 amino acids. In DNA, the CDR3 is TGCAGCGTTGAAGCTAGCGGTCTCCAAGAGACCCAGTACTTC. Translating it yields CSVEASGLQETQYF.

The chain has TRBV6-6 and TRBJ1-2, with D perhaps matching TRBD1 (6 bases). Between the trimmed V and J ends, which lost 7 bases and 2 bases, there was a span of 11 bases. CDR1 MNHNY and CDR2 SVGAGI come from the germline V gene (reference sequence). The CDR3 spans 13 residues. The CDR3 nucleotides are TGTGCCAGCACCGCAACAGGGAACTATGGCTACACCTTC. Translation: CASTATGNYGYTF.

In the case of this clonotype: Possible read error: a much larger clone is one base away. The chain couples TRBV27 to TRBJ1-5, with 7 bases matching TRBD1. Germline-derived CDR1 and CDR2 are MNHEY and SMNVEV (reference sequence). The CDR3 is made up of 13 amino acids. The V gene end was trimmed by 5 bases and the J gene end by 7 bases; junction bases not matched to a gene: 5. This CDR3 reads CASSMQGGQPQHF. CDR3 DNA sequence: TGTGCCAGCAGTATGCAGGGGGGACAGCCCCAGCATTTT.

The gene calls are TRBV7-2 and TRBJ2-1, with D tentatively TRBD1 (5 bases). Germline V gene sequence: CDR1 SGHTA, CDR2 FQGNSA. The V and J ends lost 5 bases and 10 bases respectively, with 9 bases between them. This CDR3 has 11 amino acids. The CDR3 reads CASSTAGEQFF. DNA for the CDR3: TGTGCCAGCAGCACCGCAGGGGAGCAGTTCTTC.

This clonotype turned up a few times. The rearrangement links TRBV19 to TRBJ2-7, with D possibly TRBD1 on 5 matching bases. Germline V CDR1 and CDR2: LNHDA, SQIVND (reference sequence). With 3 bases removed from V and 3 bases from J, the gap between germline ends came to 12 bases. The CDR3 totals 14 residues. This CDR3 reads CASSIQDTVYEQYF. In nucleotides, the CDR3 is TGTGCCAGTAGTATCCAGGACACAGTCTACGAGCAGTACTTC.

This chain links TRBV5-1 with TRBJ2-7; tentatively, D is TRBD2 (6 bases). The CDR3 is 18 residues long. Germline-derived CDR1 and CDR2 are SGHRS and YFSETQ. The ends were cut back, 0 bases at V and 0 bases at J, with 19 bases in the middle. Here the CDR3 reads CASSLGPGGGANSYEQYF. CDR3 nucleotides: TGCGCCAGCAGCTTGGGTCCTGGCGGAGGGGCCAACTCCTACGAGCAGTACTTC.

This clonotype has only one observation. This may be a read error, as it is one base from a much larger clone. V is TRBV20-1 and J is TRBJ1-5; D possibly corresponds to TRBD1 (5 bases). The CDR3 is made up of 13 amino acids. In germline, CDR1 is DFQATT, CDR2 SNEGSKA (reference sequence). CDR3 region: CSARDWGKQPQHF. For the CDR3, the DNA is TGCAGTGCTAGAGATTGGGGCAAACAGCCCCAGCATTTT.

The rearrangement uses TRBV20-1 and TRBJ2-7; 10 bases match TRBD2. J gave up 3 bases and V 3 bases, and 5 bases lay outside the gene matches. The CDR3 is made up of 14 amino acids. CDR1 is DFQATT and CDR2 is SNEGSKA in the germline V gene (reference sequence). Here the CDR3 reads CSARPSGSLYEQYF. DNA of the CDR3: TGCAGTGCTAGGCCTAGCGGGAGTCTCTACGAGCAGTACTTC.

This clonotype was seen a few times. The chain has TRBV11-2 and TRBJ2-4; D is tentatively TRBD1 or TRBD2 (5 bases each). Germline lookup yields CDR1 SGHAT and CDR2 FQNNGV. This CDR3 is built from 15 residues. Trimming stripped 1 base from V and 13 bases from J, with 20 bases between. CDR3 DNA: TGTGCCAGCAGCTTAGTTGGTTCAGTGAGAGGGGAGCAGTACTTC. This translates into CASSLVGSVRGEQYF. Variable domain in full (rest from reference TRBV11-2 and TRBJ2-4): EAGVAQSPRYKIIEKRQSVAFWCNPISGHATLYWYQQILGQGPKLLIQFQNNGVVDDSQLPKDRFSAERLKGVDSTLKIQPAKLEDSAVYLCASSLVGSVRGEQYFGAGTRLSVL.

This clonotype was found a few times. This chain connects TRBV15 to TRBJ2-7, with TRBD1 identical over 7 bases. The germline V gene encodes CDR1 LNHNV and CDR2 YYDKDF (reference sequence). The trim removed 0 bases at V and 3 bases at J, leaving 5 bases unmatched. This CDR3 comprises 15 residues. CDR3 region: CATSREAGGHYEQYF. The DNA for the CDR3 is TGTGCCACCAGCAGAGAGGCAGGGGGTCACTACGAGCAGTACTTC.

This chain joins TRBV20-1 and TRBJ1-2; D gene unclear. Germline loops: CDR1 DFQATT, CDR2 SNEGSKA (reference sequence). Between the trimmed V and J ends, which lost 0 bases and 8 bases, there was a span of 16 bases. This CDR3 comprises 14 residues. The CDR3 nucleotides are TGCAGTGCTAGAGATCATCGGCGGTCAAGCGGCTACACCTTC. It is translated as CSARDHRRSSGYTF.

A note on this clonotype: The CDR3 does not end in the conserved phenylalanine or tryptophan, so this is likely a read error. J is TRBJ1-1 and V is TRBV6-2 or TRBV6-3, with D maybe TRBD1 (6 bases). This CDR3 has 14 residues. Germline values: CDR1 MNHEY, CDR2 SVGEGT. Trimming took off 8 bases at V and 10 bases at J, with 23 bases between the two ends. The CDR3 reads CASQNRAHEGRAFL. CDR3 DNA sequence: TGTGCCAGCCAAAACAGGGCTCACGAGGGGCGAGCTTTCTTG.

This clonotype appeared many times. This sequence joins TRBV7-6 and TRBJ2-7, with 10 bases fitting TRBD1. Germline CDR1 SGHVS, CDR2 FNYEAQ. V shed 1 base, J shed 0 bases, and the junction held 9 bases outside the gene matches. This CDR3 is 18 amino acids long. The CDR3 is CASSLVEDRQGASYEQYF. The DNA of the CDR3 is TGTGCCAGCAGCTTAGTCGAAGATCGACAGGGGGCCTCCTACGAGCAGTACTTC.

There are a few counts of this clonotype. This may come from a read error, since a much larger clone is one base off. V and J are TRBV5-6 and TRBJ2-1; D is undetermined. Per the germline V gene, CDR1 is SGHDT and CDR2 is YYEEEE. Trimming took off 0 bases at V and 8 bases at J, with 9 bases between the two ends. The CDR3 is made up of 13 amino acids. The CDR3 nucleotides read TGTGCCAGCAGCTTGGGCCGCTGTGATGAGCAGTTCTTC. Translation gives CASSLGRCDEQFF.

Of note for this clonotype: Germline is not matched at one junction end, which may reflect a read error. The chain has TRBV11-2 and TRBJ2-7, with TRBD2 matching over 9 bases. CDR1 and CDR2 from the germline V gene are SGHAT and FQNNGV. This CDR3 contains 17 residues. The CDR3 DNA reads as TGTGCCAGCAGCCCGACGCCCCCGGGACTAGCTTCCTTCGAGCAGTACTTC. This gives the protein CASSPTPPGLASFEQYF.

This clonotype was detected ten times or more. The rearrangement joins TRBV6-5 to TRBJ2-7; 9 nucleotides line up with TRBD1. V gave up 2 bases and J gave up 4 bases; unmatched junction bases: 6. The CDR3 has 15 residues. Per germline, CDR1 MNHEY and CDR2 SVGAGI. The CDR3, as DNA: TGTGCCAGCAGTTACAGAGGACAGGGGACTTACGAGCAGTACTTC. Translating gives CASSYRGQGTYEQYF.

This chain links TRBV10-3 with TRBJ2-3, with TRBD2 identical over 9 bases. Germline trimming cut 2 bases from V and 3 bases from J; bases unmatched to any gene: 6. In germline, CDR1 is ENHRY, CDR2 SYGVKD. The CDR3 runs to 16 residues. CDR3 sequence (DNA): TGTGCCATCAGTGAGCGTCTAGCGGGAAAAACAGATACGCAGTATTTT. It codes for CAISERLAGKTDTQYF.

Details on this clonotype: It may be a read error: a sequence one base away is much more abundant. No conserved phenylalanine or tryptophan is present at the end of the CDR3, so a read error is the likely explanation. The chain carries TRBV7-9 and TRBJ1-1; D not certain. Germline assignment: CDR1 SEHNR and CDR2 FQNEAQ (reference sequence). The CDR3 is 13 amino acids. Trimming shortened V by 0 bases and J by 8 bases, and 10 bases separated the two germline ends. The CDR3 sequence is CASSLARHLEAFC. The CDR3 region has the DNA TGTGCCAGCAGCTTAGCTCGACACCTGGAAGCTTTCTGT.

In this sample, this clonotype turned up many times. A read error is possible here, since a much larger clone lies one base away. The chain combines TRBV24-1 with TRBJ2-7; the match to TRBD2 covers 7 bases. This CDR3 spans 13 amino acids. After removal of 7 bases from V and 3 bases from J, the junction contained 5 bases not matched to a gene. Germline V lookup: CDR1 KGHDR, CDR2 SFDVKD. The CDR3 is CATRDPGGYEQYF. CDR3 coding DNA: TGTGCCACCAGGGATCCGGGGGGCTACGAGCAGTACTTC.

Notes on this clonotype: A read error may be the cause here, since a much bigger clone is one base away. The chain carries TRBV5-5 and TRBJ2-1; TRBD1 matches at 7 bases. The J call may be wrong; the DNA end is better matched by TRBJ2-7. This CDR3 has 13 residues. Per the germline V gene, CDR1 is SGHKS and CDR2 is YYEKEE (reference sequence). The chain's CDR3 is CASSATGNNEQYF. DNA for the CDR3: TGTGCCAGCAGCGCGACAGGGAACAATGAGCAGTACTTC.